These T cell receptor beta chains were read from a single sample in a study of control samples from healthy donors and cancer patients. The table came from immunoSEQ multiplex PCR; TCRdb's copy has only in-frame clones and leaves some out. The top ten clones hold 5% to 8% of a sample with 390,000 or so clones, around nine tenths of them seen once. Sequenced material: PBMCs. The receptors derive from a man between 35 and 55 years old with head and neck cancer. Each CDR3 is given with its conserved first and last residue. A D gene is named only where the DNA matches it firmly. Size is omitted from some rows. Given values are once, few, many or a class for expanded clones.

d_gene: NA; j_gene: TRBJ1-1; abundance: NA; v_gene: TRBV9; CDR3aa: CASSVSLNTEAFF; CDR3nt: TGTGCCAGCAGCGTATCACTGAACACTGAAGCTTTCTTT
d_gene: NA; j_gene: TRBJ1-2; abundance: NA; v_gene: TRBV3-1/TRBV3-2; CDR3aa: CASSQPEPGVGYTF; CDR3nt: TGTGCCAGCAGCCAACCGGAACCAGGAGTTGGCTACACCTTC
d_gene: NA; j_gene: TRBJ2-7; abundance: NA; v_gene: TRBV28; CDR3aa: CASSFERARRYEQYF; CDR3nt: TGTGCCAGCAGTTTCGAAAGGGCCCGTAGGTATGAGCAGTACTTC
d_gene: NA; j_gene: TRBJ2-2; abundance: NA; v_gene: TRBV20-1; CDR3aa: CSAQETGELFF; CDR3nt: TGCAGTGCGCAGGAGACCGGGGAGCTGTTTTTT
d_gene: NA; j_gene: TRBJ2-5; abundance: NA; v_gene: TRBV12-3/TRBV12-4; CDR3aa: CASNGARQETQYF; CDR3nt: TGTGCCAGCAACGGGGCCCGACAAGAGACCCAGTACTTC
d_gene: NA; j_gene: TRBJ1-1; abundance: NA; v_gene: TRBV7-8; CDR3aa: CASSPDNTEAFF; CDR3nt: TGTGCCAGCAGCCCGGACAACACTGAAGCTTTCTTT
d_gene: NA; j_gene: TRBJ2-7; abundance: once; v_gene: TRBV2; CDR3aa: CALNGYEQYF; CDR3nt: TGTGCCCTCAACGGCTACGAGCAGTACTTC
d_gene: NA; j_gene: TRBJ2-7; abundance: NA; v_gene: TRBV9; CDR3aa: CASSPGSYEQYF; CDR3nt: TGTGCCAGCAGCCCCGGGAGCTACGAGCAGTACTTC
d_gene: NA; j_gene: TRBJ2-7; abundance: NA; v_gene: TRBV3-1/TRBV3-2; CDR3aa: CASSRRGPAPTEQYF; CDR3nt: TGTGCCAGCAGCCGAAGAGGCCCCGCCCCTACCGAGCAGTACTTC
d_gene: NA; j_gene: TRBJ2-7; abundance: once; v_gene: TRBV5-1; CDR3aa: CASSFDREARQKSYEQYF; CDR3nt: TGCGCCAGCAGCTTTGACAGGGAGGCTCGTCAGAAGTCCTACGAGCAGTACTTC
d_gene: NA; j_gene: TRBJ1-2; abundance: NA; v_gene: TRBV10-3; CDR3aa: CAISEFGGYGYTF; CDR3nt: TGTGCCATCAGTGAGTTCGGGGGGTATGGCTACACCTTC
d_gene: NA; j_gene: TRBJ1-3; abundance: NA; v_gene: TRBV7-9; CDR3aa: CASSLVSDSGNTIYF; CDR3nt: TGTGCCAGCAGCTTAGTGTCCGACTCTGGAAACACCATATATTTT